This T cell receptor beta chain appears in the sequencing data of a study of T-cell reconstitution after alpha-beta-depleted transplantation in children. Preparing the TCRbeta library involved the use of unique molecular identifiers. TCRdb processed the PCR reads anew with MiXCR; each CDR3 protein has one entry. The sample carries approximately 800,000 distinct CDR3 sequences, around 17% recorded once. The length of the CDR3 is 14 residues. Germline V lookup: CDR1 MNHEY, CDR2 SMNVEV (reference sequence). Trimming stripped 5 bases from V and 10 bases from J, with 18 bases between. The receptor comes from a male patient younger than 18 who had a stem cell transplant for acute lymphoblastic leukemia, so the T cells may come from the graft donor. The gene calls are TRBV27 and TRBJ2-4; no clear D gene. The sequencing used PBMCs, mostly from graft donor cells, collected 360 days after TCRalphabeta/CD19-depleted stem cell transplant. The CDR3 nucleotides read TGTGCCAGCAGTCCATTCCCCCGTCCGGATATTCAGTACTTC. Translating it yields CASSPFPRPDIQYF.